This TCR beta chain originates from a study of cytomegalovirus exposure and HLA in healthy donors. General observations from the study: Later findings reportedly placed an Asian-associated ancestry cluster below the roughly 690-donor mean for N-insertions.

For this clone: The antigen remains unidentified.

The PCR ran on 60 Vbeta and 13 Jbeta primers. Clones were read by immunoSEQ multiplex PCR, and TCRdb kept only the in-frame ones, dropping some. The data show 200,000 to 250,000 clones, with more than 75% seen just once and about 1.2% held by the top ten. The ends were cut back, 1 base at V and 1 base at J, with 11 bases in the middle. Germline CDR1 LNHDA, CDR2 SQIVND (reference sequence). The length of the CDR3 is 15 residues. This sequence joins TRBV19 and TRBJ2-7, with D possibly TRBD2 on 5 matching bases. The source of this sequence is a human donor in good health. The source material was PBMCs. CDR3 in DNA: TGTGCCAGTAGTATAGGGAGGACGGCGTCCTACGAGCAGTACTTC. It encodes CASSIGRTASYEQYF.